The 6 T cell receptor beta chains given below trace back to one sample, sequenced in a study of tumor-infiltrating lymphocytes in oesophageal squamous cell carcinoma. TCRdb fed the PCR reads into MiXCR, producing one record per CDR3 protein. The sample lists roughly 16,000 distinct CDR3 sequences; around 40% were seen once. Sequencing was performed on normal esophageal tissue next to the tumor. The source is a female donor with esophageal squamous cell carcinoma.

This clonotype was seen at least ten times. The chain is built from TRBV28 and TRBJ1-1; D gene uncertain. V was pared by 7 bases and J by 8 bases, with 20 bases between. This CDR3 is built from 14 residues. The V gene's germline CDR1 is MDHEN and CDR2 SYDVKM. The CDR3 loop reads CASTLPEPPFEAFF. The CDR3 bases are TGTGCCAGCACCCTCCCCGAACCACCCTTCGAAGCTTTCTTT.

To note about this clonotype: The conserved phenylalanine or tryptophan normally closing the CDR3 is absent here, so this likely arose from a read error. Because the CDR3's place on the DNA is in doubt, the DNA is left out and the CDR3 is given as listed by TCRdb. The chain joins TRBV12-3 or TRBV12-4 to TRBJ2-3; the D segment call TRBD2 is taken from the table without a DNA check. The CDR3 spans 17 residues, counting both ends. CDR3 region: CASSQRSGKGGEQLFGA.

By share, this clonotype ranks as medium-sized. V gene TRBV10-2 combines with J gene TRBJ2-5; 8 bases map to TRBD2. The CDR3 length is 15 residues. With V trimmed by 2 bases and J by 1 base, 3 bases remained unmatched. The germline gives CDR1 WSHSY, CDR2 SAAADI. CDR3 loop: CASSETGGRQETQYF. For the CDR3, the DNA is TGCGCCAGCAGTGAGACGGGAGGGCGCCAAGAGACCCAGTACTTC.

This clonotype has a handful of counts. At one end the junction does not follow the germline gene, possibly because of a read error. The chain uses TRBV6-5 and TRBJ1-5; D not resolved. The germline gives CDR1 MNHEY, CDR2 SVGAGI. The CDR3 totals 8 residues. The CDR3 DNA reads as TGTGCCAGCAGTTACTCGAGGTTT. Residues: CASSYSRF.

The V gene is TRBV27, the J gene TRBJ2-5, with D maybe TRBD1 (6 bases). The CDR3 covers 15 residues. The germline V gene encodes CDR1 MNHEY and CDR2 SMNVEV (reference sequence). Deletions cut 6 bases from V and 2 bases from J, with 16 bases between. The CDR3 sequence: CASSLGHREQETQYF. The CDR3 nucleotides read TGTGCCAGCAGCCTAGGGCACAGGGAGCAAGAGACCCAGTACTTC.

This clonotype was counted ten times or more. The chain uses TRBV7-8 and TRBJ2-2; no definite D call. The CDR3 runs 14 residues. V was pared by 0 bases and J by 10 bases, with 12 bases between. The V gene's germline CDR1 is SGHVS and CDR2 FQNEAQ. The CDR3 bases are TGTGCCAGCAGCTTAGCCGGTAGTGGGTTGGAGCTGTTTTTT. This gives the protein CASSLAGSGLELFF.